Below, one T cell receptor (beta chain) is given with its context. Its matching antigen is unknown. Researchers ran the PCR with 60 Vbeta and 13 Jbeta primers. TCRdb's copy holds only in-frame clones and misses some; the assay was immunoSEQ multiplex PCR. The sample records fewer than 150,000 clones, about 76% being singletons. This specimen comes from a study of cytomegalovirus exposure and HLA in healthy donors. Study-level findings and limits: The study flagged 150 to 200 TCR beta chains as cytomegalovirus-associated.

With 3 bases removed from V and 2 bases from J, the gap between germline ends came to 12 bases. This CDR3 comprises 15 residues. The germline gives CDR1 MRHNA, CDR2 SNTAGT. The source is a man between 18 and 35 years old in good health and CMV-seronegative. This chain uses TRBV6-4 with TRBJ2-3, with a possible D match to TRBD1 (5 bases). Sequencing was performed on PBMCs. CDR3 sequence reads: CASSEGASTTDTQYF. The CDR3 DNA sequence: TGTGCCAGCAGTGAAGGGGCATCGACCACAGATACGCAGTATTTT.